The 22 T cell receptor beta chains listed next were all sequenced from one sample in a study of cytomegalovirus exposure and HLA in healthy donors. Researchers ran the PCR with 60 Vbeta and 13 Jbeta primers. The data were produced by immunoSEQ multiplex PCR, yet TCRdb's version contains in-frame clones alone and is incomplete. The sample has about 83,000 clones; around 71% are singletons. What was sequenced was PBMCs. The receptors shown here come from a man aged 55 to 69 in good health and CMV-seronegative.

The CDR3: CASSQLTAGSTDTQYF. CDR3 coding DNA: TGCGCCAGCAGCCAATTGACCGCAGGGAGCACAGATACGCAGTATTTT. J is TRBJ2-3 and V is TRBV4-3, with D perhaps matching TRBD1 (5 bases). V was clipped by 2 bases and J by 0 bases, with 12 bases between them. Germline V gives CDR1 LGHNA, CDR2 YSLEER. The CDR3 totals 16 residues.

This clone was detected only a few times. The genes are TRBV19 and TRBJ2-1; 7 nucleotides align to TRBD2. J was trimmed by 3 bases and V by 3 bases; bases with no gene match: 5. The CDR3 has 15 residues. Germline assignment: CDR1 LNHDA and CDR2 SQIVND (reference sequence). CDR3 sequence reads: CASSMGGRLYNEQFF. CDR3 bases: TGTGCCAGTAGTATGGGCGGGAGACTCTACAATGAGCAGTTCTTC.

This clone was recorded a few times. The chain is built from TRBV29-1 and TRBJ2-1; 7 bases are a match to TRBD1. Germline assignment: CDR1 SQVTM and CDR2 ANQGSEA. With V trimmed by 8 bases and J by 3 bases, 7 bases remained unmatched. The CDR3 has 13 amino acids. The CDR3 DNA reads as TGCAGCTTTTCCGGGACAGACTACAATGAGCAGTTCTTC. It codes for CSFSGTDYNEQFF.

The rearrangement uses TRBV7-9 and TRBJ2-6, with D tentatively TRBD2 (6 bases). Trimming left V 5 bases short and J 1 base short, with 18 bases between. This CDR3 comprises 18 residues. CDR1 is SEHNR, CDR2 FQNEAQ, per germline (reference sequence). CDR3 DNA sequence: TGTGCCAGCAGCCCAGGCGGGGCTAGCAAGTCTGGGGCCAACGTCCTGACTTTC. The encoded protein is CASSPGGASKSGANVLTF.

This chain joins TRBV29-1 and TRBJ1-1; the D is unclear. V was shortened by 7 bases and J by 7 bases, with 19 bases between the two germline ends. CDR1 is SQVTM and CDR2 is ANQGSEA in the germline V gene. This CDR3 region has 13 residues. DNA for the CDR3: TGCAGCGCGACCGAGGGCCGTTTGAGTGAAGCTTTCTTT. This gives the protein CSATEGRLSEAFF.

The CDR3 nucleotides are TGCAGCGCCGGACTAGCGGGTGCCTACGAGCAGTACTTC. Residues: CSAGLAGAYEQYF. This sequence joins TRBV29-1 and TRBJ2-7; 11 positions agree with TRBD2. The CDR3 length is 13 residues. With V trimmed by 7 bases and J by 2 bases, 4 bases remained unmatched. Germline values: CDR1 SQVTM, CDR2 ANQGSEA.

This rearrangement joins TRBV30 to TRBJ1-2; 7 bases line up with TRBD1. Per germline, CDR1 GTSNPN and CDR2 SVGIG (reference sequence). This CDR3 comprises 13 residues. V shed 8 bases and J 2 bases; nucleotides not matched to a gene: 8. CDR3 DNA: TGTGCCGGACAGGTCCCCCCAAACTATGGCTACACCTTC. Translation: CAGQVPPNYGYTF. Full variable domain (outside the CDR3, taken from reference TRBV30 and TRBJ1-2): SQTIHQWPATLVQPVGSPLSLECTVEGTSNPNLYWYRQAAGRGLQLLFYSVGIGQISSEVPQNLSASRPQDRQFILSSKKLLLSDSGFYLCAGQVPPNYGYTFGSGTRLTVV.

The chain uses TRBV5-1 and TRBJ2-5; 7 bases map to TRBD2. V trimming: 4 bases; J trimming: 1 base; junction bases outside the gene matches: 1. The V gene's germline CDR1 is SGHRS and CDR2 YFSETQ. CDR3 length: 13 residues. The CDR3 DNA follows: TGCGCCAGCAGCCCGGGGGGCCAAGAGACCCAGTACTTC. Its translation: CASSPGGQETQYF.

The V and J genes are TRBV7-9 and TRBJ1-4, with D uncertain. V dropped 5 bases and J dropped 7 bases, with 20 bases sitting between them. Germline values: CDR1 SEHNR, CDR2 FQNEAQ (reference sequence). The CDR3 extends over 16 amino acids. The CDR3 loop reads CASSVVGGRESEKLFF. Here the CDR3 DNA reads TGTGCCAGCAGCGTTGTGGGAGGGAGGGAAAGTGAAAAACTGTTTTTT.

The genes are TRBV7-9 and TRBJ1-2, with TRBD1 matching over 10 bases. This CDR3 has 14 amino acids. Losses at the gene ends were 3 bases for V and 8 bases for J; bases not matched to a gene: 6. CDR1 SEHNR and CDR2 FQNEAQ come from the germline V gene (reference sequence). This CDR3 reads CASSLGTGVEGYTF. CDR3 bases: TGTGCCAGCAGCTTGGGGACAGGGGTGGAAGGCTACACCTTC.

The chain joins TRBV14 to TRBJ2-4, with TRBD1 identical over 10 bases. Per the germline V gene, CDR1 is SGHDN and CDR2 is FVKESK. The junction had 10 bases not matched to a gene; V was cut back by 1 base and J by 10 bases. This CDR3 is built from 16 residues. CDR3 region: CASSQVSGQGVVIQYF. The CDR3 DNA reads TGTGCCAGCAGCCAAGTTTCAGGACAGGGGGTCGTAATTCAGTACTTC.

About this clone: The junction shows a germline mismatch at one end, possibly a read error. This rearrangement joins TRBV7-7 to TRBJ2-5; weak D call: TRBD1 (8 bases). CDR1 and CDR2 from the germline V gene are SSHAT and FNYEAQ (reference sequence). This CDR3 has 14 amino acids. CDR3 amino acids: CASSNRGREETQYF. CDR3 nucleotides: TGTGCTAGCAGTAACAGGGGGAGGGAAGAGACCCAGTACTTC.

As DNA, the CDR3 is TGCGCCAGCAGCTTCACAGCGGGGGGCCCACCCTACGAGCAGTACTTC. Encoded protein: CASSFTAGGPPYEQYF. The gene calls are TRBV4-3 and TRBJ2-7, with 9 bases lining up with TRBD2. The CDR3 runs to 16 residues. Germline lookup yields CDR1 LGHNA and CDR2 YSLEER. V shed 5 bases, J shed 2 bases, and the junction held 10 bases outside the gene matches.

This chain connects TRBV21-1 to TRBJ2-1; the DNA was not compared with TRBD2, the D call given in the table. TRBV21-1 is a documented pseudogene. This CDR3 is built from 20 residues. The CDR3 nucleotides read TGTGCCAGCAGCAAAGCGCTTTGGGAGGGCGTACAGGGATCCTACAATGAGCAGTTCTTC. This translates into CASSKALWEGVQGSYNEQFF.

There are many counts of this clone. The chain combines TRBV2 with TRBJ2-6; D ambiguous. V lost 2 bases and J lost 3, with 8 bases in between. The CDR3 sequence is 15 residues long. Germline CDR1 reads SNHLY; CDR2 reads FYNNEI. The CDR3 sequence: CASSETVFGANVLTF. CDR3 nucleotide sequence: TGTGCCAGCAGTGAAACAGTTTTTGGGGCCAACGTCCTGACTTTC. Filled out from reference TRBV2 and TRBJ2-6, the complete variable domain reads EPEVTQTPSHQVTQMGQEVILRCVPISNHLYFYWYRQILGQKVEFLVSFYNNEISEKSEIFDDQFSVERPDGSNFTLKIRSTKLEDSAMYFCASSETVFGANVLTFGAGSRLTVL.

This clone came up once. Other DNA variants within this sample encode the same CDR3. The chain links TRBV19 to TRBJ1-5; 10 nucleotides line up with TRBD1. Germline values: CDR1 LNHDA, CDR2 SQIVND (reference sequence). The CDR3 extends over 15 amino acids. J lost 4 bases, V lost 1 base, and 1 base had no gene match. As DNA, the CDR3 is TGTGCCAGTAGTATAGGGACAGGGGGAAATCAGCCCCAGCATTTT. This codes for CASSIGTGGNQPQHF.

This chain connects TRBV19 to TRBJ2-3, with D possibly matching TRBD1 (5 bases). V was trimmed by 7 bases and J by 2 bases, leaving 10 bases between them. The germline V gene has CDR1 LNHDA and CDR2 SQIVND (reference sequence). The CDR3 loop spans 13 amino acids. Here the CDR3 reads CASMGQSTDTQYF. The CDR3 DNA reads as TGTGCCAGTATGGGGCAGTCCACAGATACGCAGTATTTT.

The chain joins TRBV5-1 to TRBJ2-3; D is perhaps TRBD1 (6 bases). The CDR3 covers 17 residues. Germline CDR1 and CDR2: SGHRS and YFSETQ. V lost 4 bases and J 3 bases, leaving 21 bases between the germline ends. CDR3 region: CASSPTTGRIGTDTQYF. The DNA for the CDR3 is TGCGCCAGCAGCCCTACGACAGGTCGGATAGGGACAGATACGCAGTATTTT. The full variable domain, completed using reference TRBV5-1 and TRBJ2-3, is KAGVTQTPRYLIKTRGQQVTLSCSPISGHRSVSWYQQTPGQGLQFLFEYFSETQRNKGNFPGRFSGRQFSNSRSEMNVSTLELGDSALYLCASSPTTGRIGTDTQYFGPGTRLTVL.

This sequence joins TRBV5-1 and TRBJ1-2; 11 bases map to TRBD1. V trimming: 0 bases; J trimming: 4 bases; junction bases outside the gene matches: 2. This CDR3 region has 15 residues. The V gene's germline CDR1 is SGHRS and CDR2 YFSETQ. The CDR3: CASSLGTGGSYGYTF. Written as DNA, the CDR3 is TGCGCCAGCAGCTTGGGGACAGGGGGCTCCTATGGCTACACCTTC.

This sequence joins TRBV5-1 and TRBJ2-1; TRBD2 matches 10 bases. J lost 7 bases, V lost 4 bases, and 5 bases had no gene match. This CDR3 region has 14 residues. Per germline, CDR1 SGHRS and CDR2 YFSETQ. As DNA, the CDR3 is TGCGCCAGCAGCCCTCCTAGCGGGAGTAATGAGCAGTTCTTC. This encodes CASSPPSGSNEQFF. Combining the CDR3 with reference TRBV5-1 and TRBJ2-1 gives the whole variable domain KAGVTQTPRYLIKTRGQQVTLSCSPISGHRSVSWYQQTPGQGLQFLFEYFSETQRNKGNFPGRFSGRQFSNSRSEMNVSTLELGDSALYLCASSPPSGSNEQFFGPGTRLTVL.

As for this clone: Compared with germline, one end of the junction differs, possibly owing to a read error. The sample contains more than one DNA sequence encoding this CDR3. The chain joins TRBV6-1 to TRBJ2-7, with 13 positions matching TRBD2. The CDR3 spans 16 residues. The germline CDR1 and CDR2 sequences are MNHNS and SASEGT. As DNA, the CDR3 is TGTGCCAGCAGTGTAGGGACTAGCGGGAAGCTTTACGAGCAGTACTTT. Protein: CASSVGTSGKLYEQYF.

This chain links TRBV6-5 with TRBJ2-5, with unresolved D. Trimming took 6 bases from V and 1 from J, leaving 9 bases between them. Per the germline V gene, CDR1 is MNHEY and CDR2 is SVGAGI. The CDR3 covers 13 residues. The CDR3: CASSRWPQETQYF. The DNA of the CDR3 is TGTGCCAGCAGCCGCTGGCCCCAAGAGACCCAGTACTTC.